This T cell receptor beta chain was identified in a study of cytomegalovirus exposure and HLA in healthy donors. Study findings and constraints: Testing in vitro showed three CMV-associated chains specific for CMV antigens. Presence/absence results assume similar sequencing depth per donor, which may not hold. In a later analysis, the majority of CMV-associated beta chains seemingly showed HLA restriction.

Researchers ran the PCR with 60 Vbeta and 13 Jbeta primers. Profiling relied on immunoSEQ multiplex PCR, and the TCRdb table lists in-frame clones only, not all of them. The sample lists 85,000 to 130,000 clones; more than 70% were seen once. This CDR3 region has 15 residues. Germline V gene sequence: CDR1 LNHNV, CDR2 YYDKDF (reference sequence). Trimming took off 2 bases at V and 4 bases at J, with 13 bases between the two ends. This clone was recorded a few times. Its target is unknown. Sequences were obtained from PBMCs. This receptor was obtained from a man aged 40-49 years in good health and CMV-seronegative. The V call is TRBV15, the J call TRBJ2-3, with a tentative D call TRBD2 (6 bases). The chain's CDR3 is CATSRYPGTSDTQYF. The CDR3 coding sequence is TGTGCCACCAGCAGATACCCCGGGACTTCAGATACGCAGTATTTT.